A selection of T cell receptor beta chains follows, all from one sample in a study of blood T cell repertoires in COVID-19. The method was immunoSEQ multiplex PCR; TCRdb's version includes in-frame clones alone and lacks a portion of them. The table records hundreds of thousands of clones, approximately 86% of them present only once. Sequencing was done on a sample of PBMCs or T cells enriched from blood (not recorded which). The receptors were gathered from a woman between 50 and 59 years old who had recovered from COVID-19. Both conserved end residues are part of each CDR3. A D gene is named only where the DNA matches it firmly. Rows may omit the clone size; those that give it use once, few, many or a size class.

j_call: TRBJ1-2; clone_size: few; v_call: TRBV20-1; d_call: .; cdr3_aa: CSASSDYSYGYTF; cdr3_nt: TGCAGTGCTAGTTCCGACTACAGCTATGGCTACACCTTC
j_call: TRBJ1-1; clone_size: .; v_call: TRBV5-5; d_call: .; cdr3_aa: CASSLAYTEAFF; cdr3_nt: TGTGCCAGCAGCTTGGCCTACACTGAAGCTTTCTTT
j_call: TRBJ1-3; clone_size: .; v_call: TRBV5-1; d_call: .; cdr3_aa: CASSSEGSGNTIYF; cdr3_nt: TGCGCCAGCAGCTCGGAGGGCTCTGGAAACACCATATATTTT
j_call: TRBJ1-1; clone_size: .; v_call: TRBV15; d_call: .; cdr3_aa: CATSRQGSAAFF; cdr3_nt: TGTGCCACCAGCAGACAGGGTTCTGCAGCTTTCTTT
j_call: TRBJ2-1; clone_size: .; v_call: TRBV19; d_call: .; cdr3_aa: CASSLDRSSYNEQFF; cdr3_nt: TGTGCCAGTAGCCTCGACAGAAGCTCCTACAATGAGCAGTTCTTC
j_call: TRBJ2-3; clone_size: .; v_call: TRBV19; d_call: .; cdr3_aa: CASSIGQVPDTQYF; cdr3_nt: TGTGCCAGTAGTATTGGCCAGGTCCCAGATACGCAGTATTTT
j_call: TRBJ2-7; clone_size: .; v_call: TRBV5-1; d_call: .; cdr3_aa: CASSLDSRMGEQYF; cdr3_nt: TGCGCCAGCAGCTTGGATTCCAGGATGGGCGAGCAGTACTTC
j_call: TRBJ2-3; clone_size: .; v_call: TRBV7-2; d_call: TRBD2; cdr3_aa: CASSLSGAGPDTQYF; cdr3_nt: TGTGCCAGCAGCCTTAGCGGGGCGGGCCCAGATACGCAGTATTTT
j_call: TRBJ2-1; clone_size: .; v_call: TRBV2; d_call: TRBD2; cdr3_aa: CASSGGTSGSYEQFF; cdr3_nt: TGTGCCAGCAGTGGAGGGACTAGCGGGAGTTATGAGCAGTTCTTC
j_call: TRBJ2-7; clone_size: .; v_call: TRBV2; d_call: .; cdr3_aa: CASRSPGLFAYEQYF; cdr3_nt: TGTGCCAGCAGGTCGCCAGGGTTGTTCGCCTACGAGCAGTACTTC
j_call: TRBJ1-2; clone_size: .; v_call: TRBV6-1; d_call: .; cdr3_aa: CASSESLTVNYGYTF; cdr3_nt: TGTGCCAGCAGTGAATCTCTGACAGTAAACTATGGCTACACCTTC
j_call: TRBJ1-1; clone_size: .; v_call: TRBV19; d_call: .; cdr3_aa: CASNSGVNTEAFF; cdr3_nt: TGTGCCAGTAACTCCGGGGTCAACACTGAAGCTTTCTTT
j_call: TRBJ1-6; clone_size: .; v_call: TRBV2; d_call: .; cdr3_aa: CASVSDDWNNSPLHF; cdr3_nt: TGTGCCAGCGTAAGTGATGACTGGAACAATTCACCCCTCCACTTT
j_call: TRBJ2-3; clone_size: .; v_call: TRBV29-1; d_call: TRBD2; cdr3_aa: CSVEELAGGADTQYF; cdr3_nt: TGCAGCGTTGAAGAGCTAGCGGGAGGGGCAGATACGCAGTATTTT